This TCR beta chain was found in a study of response to subunit inactivated influenza vaccine. From the RT-PCR reads, TCRdb called clonotypes with MiXCR, one entry per CDR3 protein. In the table there are 700,000 to 800,000 distinct CDR3 sequences, around 18% of which are singletons. This specimen was PBMCs from blood, taken 4 to 6 days after vaccination. This TCR derives from a man aged 50-60 years who received an inactivated influenza vaccine.

CDR3 in amino acids: CSARGTLYNEQFF. The CDR3 nucleotides read TGCAGTGCTAGGGGGACACTATATAATGAGCAGTTCTTC. The V call is TRBV20-1, the J call TRBJ2-1, with D possibly matching TRBD1 (6 bases). This CDR3 spans 13 amino acids. Per germline, CDR1 DFQATT and CDR2 SNEGSKA (reference sequence). Trimming stripped 3 bases from V and 7 bases from J, with 13 bases between.